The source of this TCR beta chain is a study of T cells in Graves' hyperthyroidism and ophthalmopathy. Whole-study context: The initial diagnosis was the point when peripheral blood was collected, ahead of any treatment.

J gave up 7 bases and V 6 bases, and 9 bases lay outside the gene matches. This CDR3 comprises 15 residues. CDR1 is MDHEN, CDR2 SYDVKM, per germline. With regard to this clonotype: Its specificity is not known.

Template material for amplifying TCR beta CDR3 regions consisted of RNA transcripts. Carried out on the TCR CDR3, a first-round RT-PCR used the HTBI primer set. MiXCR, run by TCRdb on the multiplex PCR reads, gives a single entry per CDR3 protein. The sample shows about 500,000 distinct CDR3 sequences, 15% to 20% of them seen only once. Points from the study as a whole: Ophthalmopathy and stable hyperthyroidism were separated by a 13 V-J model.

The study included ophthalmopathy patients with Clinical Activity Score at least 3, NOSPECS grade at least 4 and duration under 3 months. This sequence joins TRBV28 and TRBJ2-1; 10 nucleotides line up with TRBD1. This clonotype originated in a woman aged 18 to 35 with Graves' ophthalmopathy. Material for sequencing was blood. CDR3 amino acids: CASSPFRTGGNEQFF. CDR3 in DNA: TGTGCCAGCAGCCCCTTTAGGACAGGGGGTAATGAGCAGTTCTTC.